Listed below are T cell receptor beta chains from one sample, sequenced in a study of response to subunit inactivated influenza vaccine. TCRdb processed the RT-PCR reads anew with MiXCR; each CDR3 protein has one entry. The top ten clones hold 26% of a sample with approximately 170,000 distinct CDR3 sequences, about an eighth of them seen once. The material sequenced was CD8+ T cells sorted from PBMCs, taken about 5 days after vaccination. The source of these receptors is a man aged 50 to 59 who received an inactivated influenza vaccine. Each CDR3 is given without its conserved first and last residue.

v_call,j_call,cdr3_aa
TRBV15,TRBJ2-1,ATSDVIYNEQF
TRBV13,TRBJ2-1,ASSSAGWPGNEQF
TRBV5-1,TRBJ2-2,ASSLTQGNTGELF
TRBV12-3/TRBV12-4,TRBJ2-1,ASSLESRGDEQF
TRBV9,TRBJ2-5,ASSVVGRTGETQY
TRBV7-9,TRBJ2-2,ALLAGVTGELF
TRBV27,TRBJ2-1,ASTIGTSGDNEQF
TRBV18,TRBJ2-1,ASSWKDEQF
TRBV12-3/TRBV12-4,TRBJ1-1,ASSLAGAQTEAF
TRBV7-6,TRBJ2-7,ASSLGEDVEQY
TRBV6-2/TRBV6-3,TRBJ2-7,ASRTGEWGFDEQY
TRBV14,TRBJ2-1,ASSWDSSSYNEQF
TRBV4-2,TRBJ2-1,ASSRGLAGGGEQF
TRBV27,TRBJ1-5,ASSFYPSSDQPQH